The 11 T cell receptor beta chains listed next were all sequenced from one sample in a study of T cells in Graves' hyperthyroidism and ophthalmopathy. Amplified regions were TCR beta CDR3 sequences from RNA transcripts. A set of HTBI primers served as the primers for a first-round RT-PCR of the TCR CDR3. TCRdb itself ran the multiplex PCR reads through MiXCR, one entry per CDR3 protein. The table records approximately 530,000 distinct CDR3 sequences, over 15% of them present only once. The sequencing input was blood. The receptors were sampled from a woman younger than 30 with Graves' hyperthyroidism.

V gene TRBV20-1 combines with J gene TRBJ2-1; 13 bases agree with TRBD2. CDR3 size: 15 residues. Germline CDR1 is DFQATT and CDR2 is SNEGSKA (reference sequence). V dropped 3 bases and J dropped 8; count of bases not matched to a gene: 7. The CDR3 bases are TGCAGTGCTAGGGCCGGGACTAGCGGGAATGATGAGCAGTTCTTC. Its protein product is CSARAGTSGNDEQFF.

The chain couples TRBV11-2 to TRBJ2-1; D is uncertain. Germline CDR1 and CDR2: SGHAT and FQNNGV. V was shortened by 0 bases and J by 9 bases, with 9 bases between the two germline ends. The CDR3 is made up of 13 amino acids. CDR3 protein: CASSLDPGPEQFF. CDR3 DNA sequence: TGTGCCAGCAGCTTAGATCCCGGGCCTGAGCAGTTCTTC.

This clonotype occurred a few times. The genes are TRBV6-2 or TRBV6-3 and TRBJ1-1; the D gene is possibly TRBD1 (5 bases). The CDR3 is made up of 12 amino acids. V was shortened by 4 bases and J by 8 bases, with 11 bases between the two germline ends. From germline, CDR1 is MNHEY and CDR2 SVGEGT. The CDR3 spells CASSSPRQEAFF. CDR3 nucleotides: TGTGCCAGCAGTTCCCCCCGACAGGAAGCTTTCTTT.

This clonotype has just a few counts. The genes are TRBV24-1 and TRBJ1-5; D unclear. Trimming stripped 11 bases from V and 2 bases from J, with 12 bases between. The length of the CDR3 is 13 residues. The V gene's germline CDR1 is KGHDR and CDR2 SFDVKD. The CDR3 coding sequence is TGTGCCATAGGAGGGTGGGGCAATCAGCCCCAGCATTTT. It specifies CAIGGWGNQPQHF.

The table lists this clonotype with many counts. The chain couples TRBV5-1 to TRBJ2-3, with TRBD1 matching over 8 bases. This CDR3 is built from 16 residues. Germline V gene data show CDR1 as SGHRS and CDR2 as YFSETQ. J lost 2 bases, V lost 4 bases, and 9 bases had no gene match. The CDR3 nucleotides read TGCGCCAGCAGCAGGAGACAGGGGACGACCACAGATACGCAGTATTTT. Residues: CASSRRQGTTTDTQYF. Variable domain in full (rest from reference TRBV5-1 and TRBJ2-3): KAGVTQTPRYLIKTRGQQVTLSCSPISGHRSVSWYQQTPGQGLQFLFEYFSETQRNKGNFPGRFSGRQFSNSRSEMNVSTLELGDSALYLCASSRRQGTTTDTQYFGPGTRLTVL.

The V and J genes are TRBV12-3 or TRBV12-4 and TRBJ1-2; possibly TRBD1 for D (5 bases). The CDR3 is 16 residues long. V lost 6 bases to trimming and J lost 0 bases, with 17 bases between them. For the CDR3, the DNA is TGTGCCAGCAGCGGGACCCCCAAGGTCGCTAACTATGGCTACACCTTC. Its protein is CASSGTPKVANYGYTF.

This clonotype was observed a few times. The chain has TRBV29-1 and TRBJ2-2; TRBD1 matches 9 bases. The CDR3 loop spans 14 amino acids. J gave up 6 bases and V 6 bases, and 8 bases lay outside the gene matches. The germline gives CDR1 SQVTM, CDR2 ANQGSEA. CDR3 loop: CSVLTGGEAGELFF. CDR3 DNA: TGCAGCGTACTAACAGGGGGCGAAGCCGGGGAGCTGTTTTTT.

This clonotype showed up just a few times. In nucleotides, the CDR3 is TGTGCCAGCAGCACCCGACTAGCGGGGGGGCATATTGAGCAGTTCTTC. This sequence encodes CASSTRLAGGHIEQFF. This chain uses TRBV5-6 with TRBJ2-1, with 14 bases lining up with TRBD2. The CDR3 is 16 amino acids. Looked up from germline, CDR1 is SGHDT and CDR2 is YYEEEE. V trimming: 4 bases; J trimming: 9 bases; junction bases outside the gene matches: 9. Based on the CDR3 plus reference TRBV5-6 and TRBJ2-1, the full variable domain is DAGVTQSPTHLIKTRGQQVTLRCSPKSGHDTVSWYQQALGQGPQFIFQYYEEEERQRGNFPDRFSGHQFPNYSSELNVNALLLGDSALYLCASSTRLAGGHIEQFFGPGTRLTVL.

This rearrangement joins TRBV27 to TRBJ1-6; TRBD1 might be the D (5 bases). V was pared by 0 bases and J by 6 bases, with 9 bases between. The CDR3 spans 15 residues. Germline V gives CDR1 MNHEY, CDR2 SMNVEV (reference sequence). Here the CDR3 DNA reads TGTGCCAGCAGTTTATCGCCGGGGCCTAATTCACCCCTCCACTTT. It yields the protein CASSLSPGPNSPLHF.

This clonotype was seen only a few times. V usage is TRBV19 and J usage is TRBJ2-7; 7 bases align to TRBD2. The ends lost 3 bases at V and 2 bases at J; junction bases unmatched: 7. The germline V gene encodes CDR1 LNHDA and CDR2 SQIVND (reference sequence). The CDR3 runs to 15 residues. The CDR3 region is CASSILGAGAYEQYF. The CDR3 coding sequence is TGTGCCAGTAGTATTCTCGGGGCGGGAGCCTACGAGCAGTACTTC.

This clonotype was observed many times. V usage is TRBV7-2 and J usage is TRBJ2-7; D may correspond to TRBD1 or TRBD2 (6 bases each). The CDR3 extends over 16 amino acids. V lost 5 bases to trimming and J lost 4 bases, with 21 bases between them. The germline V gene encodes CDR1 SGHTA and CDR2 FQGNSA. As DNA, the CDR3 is TGTGCCAGCAGCGCCCAACCGGGGGCAGAGGGGTACGAGCAGTACTTC. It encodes CASSAQPGAEGYEQYF. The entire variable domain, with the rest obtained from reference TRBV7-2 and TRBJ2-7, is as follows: GAGVSQSPSNKVTEKGKDVELRCDPISGHTALYWYRQSLGQGLEFLIYFQGNSAPDKSGLPSDRFSAERTGGSVSTLTIQRTQQEDSAVYLCASSAQPGAEGYEQYFGPGTRLTVT.